The 17 T cell receptor beta chains below all came from one sample that was sequenced in a study of blood T cells in healthy people across ages (dated by TCRdb to between 2015 and 2017). Library prep was done by 5' RACE. Sequencing instrument: Illumina HiSeq 2500. A second PCR of roughly 7 to 11 cycles was performed with a sample-barcoded 5' primer and a J-beta primer mix. The raw public reads went through TCRdb reprocessing: fastp at Q25, MiXCR clone calling, in-frame beta chains kept. Identical CDR3 proteins give one entry, which carries the most common genes and DNA. The sample profile shows fewer than 2,000,000 distinct CDR3 sequences; about 31% of them were found once. The leading ten clones occupy 11% of the sample. The sequencing sample was made of blood. All receptors come from a woman in her 30s in good health.

This clonotype was seen a few times. This rearrangement joins TRBV3-1 to TRBJ2-1, with a possible D match to TRBD2 (5 bases). The ends were cut back, 0 bases at V and 9 bases at J, with 6 bases in the middle. The CDR3 is 12 residues long. Germline V gene data show CDR1 as LGHDT and CDR2 as YNNKEL (reference sequence). CDR3 sequence: CASSQERAEQFF. The CDR3 coding sequence is TGTGCCAGCAGCCAAGAGCGGGCTGAGCAGTTCTTC.

V is TRBV27 and J is TRBJ1-1; weak D call: TRBD1 (5 bases). Germline loops: CDR1 MNHEY, CDR2 SMNVEV (reference sequence). The V gene lost 8 bases and the J gene lost 7 bases, with 17 bases spanning the gap. This CDR3 is built from 13 residues. CDR3 sequence: CASSYTDSSEAFF. The CDR3 DNA reads as TGTGCCAGCTCCTACACCGACAGTAGTGAAGCTTTCTTT.

A note on this clonotype: At one end, the junction sequence differs from germline, possibly due to a read error. The rearrangement links TRBV7-8 to TRBJ2-7; 7 bases map to TRBD2. Germline V CDR1 and CDR2: SGHVS, FQNEAQ. This CDR3 is built from 18 residues. CDR3 amino acids: CASSLIPRPWRESSEQYF. The CDR3 DNA follows: TGTGCCAGCAGCTTAATTCCACGCCCGTGGCGGGAGTCCTCCGAGCAGTACTTC.

The V and J genes are TRBV6-5 and TRBJ2-1; 7 bases align to TRBD1. There are 14 residues in the CDR3. In germline, CDR1 is MNHEY, CDR2 SVGAGI. Trimming removed 6 bases from V and 5 bases from J; junction bases left unmatched: 7. CDR3 loop: CASSLTGSHNEQFF. The CDR3, as DNA: TGTGCCAGCAGCCTGACAGGGTCCCACAATGAGCAGTTCTTC.

This chain connects TRBV2 to TRBJ2-7, with 11 bases lining up with TRBD2. CDR3 size: 15 residues. Germline lookup yields CDR1 SNHLY and CDR2 FYNNEI. V lost 4 bases, J lost 10 bases, and 12 bases stayed unmatched. The CDR3 loop reads CASSGPPLLAGDQYF. The CDR3, as DNA: TGTGCCAGCAGTGGCCCCCCCTTACTAGCGGGAGATCAGTACTTC.

The chain joins TRBV28 to TRBJ2-7, with D unresolved. The V end was cut by 4 bases, the J end by 6 bases, with 7 bases between. Germline lookup yields CDR1 MDHEN and CDR2 SYDVKM. The CDR3 runs to 11 residues. The CDR3 DNA is TGTGCCAGCAGTTCTGTCAGCGAGCAGTACTTC. This sequence encodes CASSSVSEQYF.

The V call is TRBV20-1, the J call TRBJ2-1; 7 bases map to TRBD2. The germline V gene encodes CDR1 DFQATT and CDR2 SNEGSKA (reference sequence). V dropped 6 bases and J dropped 0; count of bases not matched to a gene: 8. The CDR3 is 15 amino acids. CDR3 sequence: CSARLAQASYNEQFF. CDR3 bases: TGCAGTGCCCGACTAGCTCAGGCCTCCTACAATGAGCAGTTCTTC.

This clonotype has just a few counts. The chain couples TRBV12-3 or TRBV12-4 to TRBJ1-2; D not certain. This CDR3 is built from 14 residues. Trimming pared 3 bases from V and 7 bases from J, leaving 15 bases between. The CDR3 reads CASSFSSPQGGYTF. The DNA of the CDR3 is TGTGCCAGCAGTTTCTCTTCGCCCCAAGGTGGCTACACCTTC.

The chain carries TRBV6-2 or TRBV6-3 and TRBJ1-1; a weak D match, TRBD1 (6 bases). Between the trimmed V and J ends, which lost 7 bases and 11 bases, there was a span of 17 bases. CDR1 MNHEY and CDR2 SVGEGT come from the germline V gene. This CDR3 is built from 12 residues. CDR3 sequence (DNA): TGTGCCAGCACCGCAACAGGGCTACTGGCTTTCTTT. Its translation: CASTATGLLAFF.

This clonotype was seen a handful of times. The gene calls are TRBV3-1 and TRBJ2-7, with a tentative D call TRBD2 (5 bases). The CDR3 loop spans 12 amino acids. The germline gives CDR1 LGHDT, CDR2 YNNKEL (reference sequence). V dropped 1 base and J dropped 7 bases, with 8 bases sitting between them. CDR3 DNA: TGTGCCAGCAGCCAAGTTGAGGGAGAGCAGTACTTC. Encoded protein: CASSQVEGEQYF.

This clonotype was detected only a few times. The chain is built from TRBV6-6 and TRBJ1-6, with a weak D call TRBD1 (5 bases). The CDR3 runs 15 residues. V lost 0 bases, J lost 7 bases, and 10 bases lay in between. Germline V gene data show CDR1 as MNHNY and CDR2 as SVGAGI (reference sequence). The CDR3 loop is CASSYSEGNNSPLHF. The CDR3 DNA reads TGTGCCAGCAGTTACTCAGAGGGGAACAATTCACCCCTCCACTTT.

This chain connects TRBV5-1 to TRBJ2-1; D perhaps matches TRBD1 (6 bases). There are 15 residues in the CDR3. V was pared by 4 bases and J by 8 bases, with 19 bases between. Germline loops: CDR1 SGHRS, CDR2 YFSETQ. The CDR3, as DNA: TGCGCCAGCAGCCCAGGAGGACAGCGTAGGTATGAGCAGTTCTTC. Protein product: CASSPGGQRRYEQFF.

The J gene is TRBJ2-1, the V gene TRBV7-2; tentatively, D is TRBD2 (6 bases). The ends were cut back, 4 bases at V and 10 bases at J, with 20 bases in the middle. Germline V gene sequence: CDR1 SGHTA, CDR2 FQGNSA. The CDR3 loop spans 15 amino acids. The CDR3 bases are TGTGCCAGCAGCTCCTGGACCGGGGGTCGGGGAGAGCAGTTCTTC. Its translation: CASSSWTGGRGEQFF.

The chain recombines TRBV7-2 with TRBJ1-6; D gene ambiguous. The V end was cut by 2 bases, the J end by 14 bases, with 13 bases between. This CDR3 contains 13 residues. Germline V CDR1 and CDR2: SGHTA, FQGNSA. The CDR3 here is CASSLPPEKSLHF. The DNA of the CDR3 is TGTGCCAGCAGCTTACCCCCGGAAAAATCCCTCCACTTT.

The V gene is TRBV3-1, the J gene TRBJ2-7, with D possibly TRBD1 on 6 matching bases. CDR3 length equals 14 residues. V gave up 5 bases and J gave up 0 bases, with 11 bases separating them. The germline V gene has CDR1 LGHDT and CDR2 YNNKEL (reference sequence). CDR3 nucleotide sequence: TGTGCCAGCAGCGAACAGGGAGACTCCTACGAGCAGTACTTC. Amino acid sequence: CASSEQGDSYEQYF.

This clonotype was detected many times. The chain employs TRBV27 and TRBJ2-1; D is unresolved. Germline CDR1 and CDR2: MNHEY and SMNVEV (reference sequence). V was clipped by 6 bases and J by 6 bases, with 15 bases between them. CDR3 size: 14 residues. CDR3 DNA: TGTGCCAGCAGCCCCTTGTTGGACGCCAATGAGCAGTTCTTC. Protein sequence: CASSPLLDANEQFF.

This clonotype was seen a few times. The rearrangement joins TRBV12-3 or TRBV12-4 to TRBJ1-2; the D is unclear. This CDR3 is built from 15 residues. Trimming removed 6 bases at V and 6 bases at J, with 20 bases between. CDR3 amino acids: CASRKAFGVLNGYTF. Here the CDR3 DNA reads TGTGCCAGCAGGAAGGCTTTTGGGGTCTTGAATGGCTACACCTTC.